This record covers a single TCR beta chain. The assay was immunoSEQ multiplex PCR, and TCRdb's table has in-frame clones only and misses some. The sample records roughly 100,000 clones, 85% to 90% being singletons. The entry originates in a study of control samples from healthy donors and cancer patients. Sequences were obtained from PBMCs. The origin of this receptor is a man aged 55-75 years with lung cancer.

The CDR3: CASSLSGLVGDTGELFF. In DNA form, the CDR3 reads TGTGCCAGCAGCTTGTCGGGACTGGTAGGGGACACCGGGGAGCTGTTTTTT. The chain uses TRBV5-5 and TRBJ2-2, with a possible D match to TRBD2 (6 bases). Germline CDR1 and CDR2: SGHKS and YYEKEE (reference sequence). The CDR3 totals 17 residues. V lost 1 base and J 3 bases, leaving 16 bases between the germline ends.